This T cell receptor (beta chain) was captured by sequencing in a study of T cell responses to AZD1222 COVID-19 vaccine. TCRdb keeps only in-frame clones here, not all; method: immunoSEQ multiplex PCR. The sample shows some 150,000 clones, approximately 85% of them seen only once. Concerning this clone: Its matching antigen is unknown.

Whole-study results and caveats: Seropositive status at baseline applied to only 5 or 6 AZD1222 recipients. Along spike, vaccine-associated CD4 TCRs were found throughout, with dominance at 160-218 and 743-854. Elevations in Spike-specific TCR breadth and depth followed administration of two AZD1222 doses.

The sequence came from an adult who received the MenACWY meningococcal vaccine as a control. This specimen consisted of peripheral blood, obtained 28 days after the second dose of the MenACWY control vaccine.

For the CDR3, the DNA is TGTGCCAGCAGCTTAGGATCAGTTCGGACCCTCCACTTT. It codes for CASSLGSVRTLHF. The chain couples TRBV7-2 to TRBJ1-6; unclear D gene. This CDR3 has 13 amino acids. Deletions cut 1 base from V and 14 bases from J, with 12 bases between. Germline V gene lookup returns CDR1 SGHTA and CDR2 FQGNSA.